A single T cell receptor (beta chain) is shown here with its context. The antigen is undetermined. This entry is derived from a study of T cells expressing NK-cell markers. Study-wide context: Serological testing identified seven of the eight sequenced donors as HCMV-seropositive and one as seronegative. Study-wide results and caveats: The study left the HCMV specificity of expanded NKG2C+ T cell clones unresolved. About 1.0-7.0% of CD8+ T cells in about 6 donors belonged to dominant NKG2C+ clonotypes.

The germline gives CDR1 DFQATT, CDR2 SNEGSKA (reference sequence). The CDR3 has 12 amino acids. TCRdb re-called the 5' RACE reads and shows each CDR3 protein once, DNA omitted. The table for this sample gives 150,000 to 170,000 distinct CDR3 sequences. V and J are TRBV20-1 and TRBJ2-2. The sample consisted of blood T cells: a sorted CD56 or NKG2C T cell subset, CD4+ or CD8+ T cells, or bulk PBMC T cells (not recorded which). This clonotype was sampled from a woman aged 45-65 years in good health. This CDR3 reads CSAPDRTGELFF.